This TCR beta chain was captured by sequencing in a study of CD8 T cells in Susac syndrome. CD8+ and CD4+ T cells circulating in blood were sequenced for TCR beta. The ends were cut back, 0 bases at V and 8 bases at J, with 11 bases in the middle. Germline values: CDR1 MGHRA, CDR2 YSYEKL. The CDR3 is 14 amino acids. An input of about 0.5 to 1 ug of RNA was subjected to reverse transcription using random hexamers. MiXCR, run by TCRdb on the immunoSEQ multiplex PCR reads, gives a single entry per CDR3 protein. The sample records some 450,000 distinct CDR3 sequences, more than 80% being singletons. The receptor was derived from a human donor with multiple sclerosis. The sequenced material came from CD8+ T cells from PBMCs. V usage is TRBV4-1 and J usage is TRBJ2-1; D is undetermined. CDR3 in amino acids: CASSQDPGRYEQFF. CDR3 bases: TGCGCCAGCAGCCAAGATCCTGGGCGGTATGAGCAGTTCTTC.